Presented here are 29 T cell receptor beta chains from one specimen sequenced in a study of CD8 T cells in ankylosing spondylitis. TCRdb re-derived calls from the 5' RACE reads in MiXCR, one entry per CDR3 protein. Of over 200,000 distinct CDR3 sequences in the sample, more than 9% were seen once. Sequencing was done on a sample of blood, either unsorted or a sorted T cell fraction (not recorded which). These receptors were collected from a male donor with ankylosing spondylitis or in good health (not recorded which).

This clonotype was found many times. The gene calls are TRBV7-2 and TRBJ2-5; D is perhaps TRBD1 (6 bases). Per germline, CDR1 SGHTA and CDR2 FQGNSA. The V end was cut by 4 bases, the J end by 4 bases, with 10 bases between. CDR3 length: 13 amino acids. The CDR3 DNA is TGTGCCAGCAGCTACAGGGTTAGAGAGACCCAGTACTTC. This encodes CASSYRVRETQYF.

This clonotype was seen more than once but under ten times. This chain links TRBV24-1 with TRBJ1-5; the D gene is possibly TRBD1 (5 bases). Germline V gene lookup returns CDR1 KGHDR and CDR2 SFDVKD. CDR3 length: 15 residues. Between the trimmed V and J ends, which lost 5 bases and 0 bases, there was a span of 10 bases. This CDR3 reads CATSGGGVSNQPQHF. The CDR3 DNA follows: TGTGCCACCAGTGGCGGGGGGGTTAGCAATCAGCCCCAGCATTTT.

This clonotype was counted many times. This rearrangement joins TRBV5-1 to TRBJ2-2; D remains unclear. The CDR3 is made up of 15 amino acids. Germline CDR1 is SGHRS and CDR2 is YFSETQ. V shed 0 bases and J shed 4 bases, with 10 bases lying between them. The CDR3 region is CASSLEPRGTGELFF. The CDR3 coding sequence is TGCGCCAGCAGCTTGGAACCTCGAGGCACCGGGGAGCTGTTTTTT.

This clonotype has a count of ten or more. V is TRBV6-5 and J is TRBJ2-1, with 9 nucleotides matching TRBD2. The CDR3 loop spans 15 amino acids. Germline CDR1 and CDR2: MNHEY and SVGAGI. V was clipped by 4 bases and J by 7 bases; unmatched bases: 8. The chain's CDR3 is CASSSKAGGGNEQFF. In nucleotides, the CDR3 is TGTGCCAGCAGTTCCAAAGCGGGGGGAGGGAATGAGCAGTTCTTC.

This clonotype was seen repeatedly, ten times or more. This sequence joins TRBV6-1 and TRBJ2-3; 8 nucleotides match TRBD1. V was clipped by 6 bases and J by 2 bases; unmatched bases: 10. This CDR3 region has 16 residues. Germline CDR1 MNHNS, CDR2 SASEGT. In DNA, the CDR3 is TGTGCCAGCAGAGATATGGCGGGACAGGCCACAGATACGCAGTATTTT. Its translation is CASRDMAGQATDTQYF.

This clonotype was counted many times. In nucleotides, the CDR3 is TGTGCCACCAGTGATCTAGCGGGGGCCAGCACAGATACGCAGTATTTT. It yields the protein CATSDLAGASTDTQYF. This chain uses TRBV24-1 with TRBJ2-3; TRBD2 aligns across 10 bases. Germline CDR1 reads KGHDR; CDR2 reads SFDVKD. Germline trimming cut 3 bases from V and 0 bases from J; bases unmatched to any gene: 2. The CDR3 has 16 residues.

The chain uses TRBV12-5 and TRBJ1-2; 11 nucleotides line up with TRBD1. The CDR3 length is 16 residues. CDR1 LGHNT and CDR2 FRNRAP come from the germline V gene. V trimming: 5 bases; J trimming: 6 bases; junction bases outside the gene matches: 11. The CDR3 region has the DNA TGTGCTAGTGGTGCTGGACAGGGGGCGAGTATGGATGGCTACACCTTC. This encodes CASGAGQGASMDGYTF.

The V and J genes are TRBV3-1 and TRBJ1-5, with D unclear. The V gene's germline CDR1 is LGHDT and CDR2 YNNKEL (reference sequence). The CDR3 has 15 residues. Deletions cut 0 bases from V and 0 bases from J, with 6 bases between. This chain's CDR3 is CASSQDFSSNQPQHF. Written as DNA, the CDR3 is TGTGCCAGCAGCCAAGATTTTTCTAGCAATCAGCCCCAGCATTTT.

This clonotype has just a few counts. The chain couples TRBV5-1 to TRBJ2-3; 9 nucleotides align to TRBD1. Per germline, CDR1 SGHRS and CDR2 YFSETQ. CDR3 length: 16 residues. The V gene end was trimmed by 0 bases and the J gene end by 3 bases; junction bases not matched to a gene: 5. CDR3 protein: CASSLGGTGRTDTQYF. The CDR3 DNA is TGCGCCAGCAGCTTGGGGGGGACAGGGCGGACAGATACGCAGTATTTT.

This clonotype was found many times. The V and J genes are TRBV12-3 or TRBV12-4 and TRBJ2-2, with TRBD1 identical over 7 bases. This CDR3 is 14 amino acids long. V lost 4 bases, J lost 5 bases, and 4 bases stayed unmatched. CDR3: CASSSRGWTGELFF. The CDR3 nucleotides read TGTGCCAGCAGTTCCAGGGGGTGGACCGGGGAGCTGTTTTTT.

This clonotype turned up a few times. The chain recombines TRBV14 with TRBJ2-1; D remains unclear. This CDR3 comprises 13 residues. Germline assignment: CDR1 SGHDN and CDR2 FVKESK. Trimming cost V 0 bases and J 10 bases, with 10 bases left between them. CDR3 residues: CASSQDLTSEQFF. The CDR3 bases are TGTGCCAGCAGCCAAGATCTTACATCAGAGCAGTTCTTC.

This clonotype occurred many times. The CDR3, as DNA: TGTGCCATTTGGAGGGGGTTTGGGGCCAACGTCCTGACTTTC. As protein: CAIWRGFGANVLTF. This chain connects TRBV10-3 to TRBJ2-6; TRBD1 or TRBD2 may be the D gene (6 bases each). This CDR3 region has 14 residues. CDR1 is ENHRY and CDR2 is SYGVKD in the germline V gene. V was clipped by 9 bases and J by 3 bases, with 12 bases between them.

The V gene is TRBV13, the J gene TRBJ1-4; the D is unclear. Germline CDR1 and CDR2: PRHDT and FYEKMQ (reference sequence). The CDR3 contains 13 residues. Trimming removed 2 bases at V and 7 bases at J, with 8 bases between. CDR3 nucleotides: TGTGCCAGCAGCTTACTGAGAAGTGAAAAACTGTTTTTT. It yields the protein CASSLLRSEKLFF.

This clonotype was detected ten times or more. The chain combines TRBV6-5 with TRBJ2-2; the match to TRBD1 covers 10 bases. This CDR3 has 17 residues. Germline V CDR1 and CDR2: MNHEY, SVGAGI. With 0 bases clipped from V and 2 bases from J, the junction kept 3 bases outside the gene matches. The CDR3 sequence: CASSYSMTGGNTGELFF. DNA of the CDR3: TGTGCCAGCAGTTACTCGATGACAGGGGGCAACACCGGGGAGCTGTTTTTT.

This clonotype occurred many times. The V and J genes are TRBV5-1 and TRBJ1-1; TRBD1 agrees at 10 bases. CDR1 is SGHRS and CDR2 is YFSETQ in the germline V gene. The trim removed 3 bases at V and 3 bases at J, leaving 2 bases unmatched. There are 14 residues in the CDR3. Here the CDR3 reads CASSSDRGDTEAFF. The CDR3 bases are TGCGCCAGCAGCTCGGACAGGGGGGACACTGAAGCTTTCTTT.

Remarks on this clonotype: Being one base from a much bigger clone, this may be a read error. The V call is TRBV7-2, the J call TRBJ1-4, with TRBD1 identical over 8 bases. The CDR3 spans 15 residues. In germline, CDR1 is SGHTA, CDR2 FQGNSA. The DNA of the CDR3 is TGTGTCAGCAGCCGGACAGGGACCACTAATGAAAAACTGTTTTTT. Amino acids: CVSSRTGTTNEKLFF.

Only a few counts were recorded for this clonotype. The chain carries TRBV5-1 and TRBJ1-2; 7 bases match TRBD1. CDR3 length: 13 residues. CDR1 is SGHRS, CDR2 YFSETQ, per germline. J lost 7 bases, V lost 4 bases, and 7 bases had no gene match. CDR3 nucleotides: TGCGCCAGCAGCCGACGACAGGGTAGTGGCTACACCTTC. This sequence encodes CASSRRQGSGYTF.

This clonotype turned up a few times. The chain has TRBV5-1 and TRBJ2-7; 8 nucleotides match TRBD2. V shed 1 base, J shed 2 bases, and the junction held 5 bases outside the gene matches. There are 15 residues in the CDR3. Germline CDR1 SGHRS, CDR2 YFSETQ. In DNA form, the CDR3 reads TGCGCCAGCAGCTTGTTGACCGGGGGGGCCTACGAGCAGTACTTC. Translated, it gives CASSLLTGGAYEQYF.

This clonotype has a count of ten or more. V is TRBV20-1 and J is TRBJ2-3; TRBD2 agrees at 12 bases. The CDR3 runs 13 residues. Germline V gene data show CDR1 as DFQATT and CDR2 as SNEGSKA (reference sequence). CDR3 protein: CSPRLAGVDTQYF. The CDR3 DNA reads TGCAGCCCCCGACTAGCGGGAGTAGATACGCAGTATTTT.

This clonotype was seen ten or more times. The chain links TRBV12-3 or TRBV12-4 to TRBJ1-6; D call uncertain. CDR3 length equals 14 residues. V was clipped by 6 bases and J by 7 bases, with 13 bases between them. CDR3 region: CASSPTAKNSPLHF. The CDR3 nucleotides are TGTGCCAGCAGCCCCACGGCGAAGAATTCACCCCTCCACTTT.

This clonotype was found a few times. The rearrangement joins TRBV20-1 to TRBJ1-1; a possible D gene is TRBD1 (5 bases). The CDR3 totals 12 residues. Trimming cost V 7 bases and J 0 bases, with 9 bases left between them. The germline CDR1 and CDR2 sequences are DFQATT and SNEGSKA (reference sequence). CDR3 sequence (DNA): TGCAGTGGAGGACACCTGAACACTGAAGCTTTCTTT. Residues: CSGGHLNTEAFF.

In its sample, this clonotype was seen many times. The chain carries TRBV20-1 and TRBJ2-7; 8 nucleotides agree with TRBD2. The CDR3 runs 16 residues. CDR1 DFQATT and CDR2 SNEGSKA come from the germline V gene (reference sequence). Trimming at V came to 5 bases and at J to 0 bases, leaving 12 bases not matched to a gene. CDR3 nucleotide sequence: TGCAGTGCTCTCTCCGGAGGAGCGGGGGTCTCCTACGAGCAGTACTTC. The encoded protein is CSALSGGAGVSYEQYF.

This clonotype was recorded many times. The chain employs TRBV7-2 and TRBJ2-1; 8 positions agree with TRBD2. The CDR3 contains 17 residues. Trimming cost V 3 bases and J 6 bases; bases outside gene matches: 13. Germline CDR1 reads SGHTA; CDR2 reads FQGNSA. CDR3 nucleotides: TGTGCCAGCAGCTTTGAGGCGGGGGGACCTTTGGGCAATGAGCAGTTCTTC. This translates into CASSFEAGGPLGNEQFF.

The chain has TRBV6-5 and TRBJ2-5, with 7 bases lining up with TRBD1. Looked up from germline, CDR1 is MNHEY and CDR2 is SVGAGI. V gave up 0 bases and J gave up 4 bases; unmatched junction bases: 8. The CDR3 spans 16 residues. CDR3 in DNA: TGTGCCAGCAGTTACTCCCTCAGGGGGAGTGGAGAGACCCAGTACTTC. It encodes CASSYSLRGSGETQYF.

A few counts support this clonotype. The chain employs TRBV9 and TRBJ2-1, with 7 bases matching TRBD2. V shed 7 bases and J 0 bases; nucleotides not matched to a gene: 13. The CDR3 loop spans 17 amino acids. Germline lookup yields CDR1 SGDLS and CDR2 YYNGEE. This CDR3 reads CASDLDGRGSSYNEQFF. The CDR3 DNA follows: TGTGCCAGCGACCTAGACGGGCGGGGGAGCTCCTACAATGAGCAGTTCTTC.

This clonotype was counted at least ten times. The V and J genes are TRBV5-1 and TRBJ2-7, with TRBD1 matching over 11 bases. This CDR3 region has 16 residues. The trim removed 0 bases at V and 1 base at J, leaving 3 bases unmatched. Germline CDR1 and CDR2: SGHRS and YFSETQ. Here the CDR3 DNA reads TGCGCCAGCAGCTTGGGTGGACAGGGGGCTTCCTACGAGCAGTACTTC. Translated: CASSLGGQGASYEQYF.

Many counts were recorded for this clonotype. V and J are TRBV12-3 or TRBV12-4 and TRBJ1-5, with unresolved D. The CDR3 sequence is 11 residues long. V was trimmed by 6 bases and J by 9 bases, leaving 9 bases between them. The DNA of the CDR3 is TGTGCCAGCAGCCGTGGTGGGCCCCAGCATTTT. Its translation: CASSRGGPQHF.

This clonotype occurred a few times. This rearrangement joins TRBV7-9 to TRBJ2-7, with D hard to call. CDR3 length equals 11 residues. Per germline, CDR1 SEHNR and CDR2 FQNEAQ (reference sequence). V was shortened by 1 base and J by 6 bases, with 4 bases between the two germline ends. The CDR3 region has the DNA TGTGCCAGCAGCTTAGTGGGCGAGCAGTACTTC. Translation: CASSLVGEQYF.

There are many counts of this clonotype. The V call is TRBV7-8, the J call TRBJ2-5, with a tentative D call TRBD2 (6 bases). Trimming took off 1 base at V and 5 bases at J, with 14 bases between the two ends. CDR3 length: 15 amino acids. Per the germline V gene, CDR1 is SGHVS and CDR2 is FQNEAQ. CDR3 sequence: CASSLGVPGGETQYF. In DNA, the CDR3 is TGTGCCAGCAGCTTAGGGGTCCCCGGGGGTGAGACCCAGTACTTC.